The next 20 T cell receptor beta chains were all read from a single sample in a study of beta chain features in type 1 diabetes. Since all of the isolated RNA was reverse transcribed, expressed TCRB transcripts were what got sequenced. TCRdb's table, derived via immunoSEQ multiplex PCR, lists solely in-frame clones and lacks some. This sample has some 360,000 clones, with around 20% found just once. Sequencing used naive CD4+ T cells from blood. Receptors originate from a woman younger than 35 in good health.

This clone was picked up a small number of times. The chain is built from TRBV25-1 and TRBJ2-3, with D possibly TRBD1 on 7 matching bases. The CDR3 is 17 amino acids. The V gene's germline CDR1 is MGHDK and CDR2 SYGVNS. Trimming removed 4 bases at V and 3 bases at J, with 20 bases between. The CDR3 protein is CASSVYYRGGLTDTQYF. The CDR3 DNA is TGTGCCAGCAGTGTATACTACAGGGGAGGATTAACAGATACGCAGTATTTT.

This clone was detected only a few times. CDR3 residues: CASSSGQGSYNEQFF. The CDR3 DNA sequence: TGCGCCAGCAGCTCGGGACAGGGCTCCTACAATGAGCAGTTCTTC. The chain carries TRBV5-1 and TRBJ2-1; 9 nucleotides line up with TRBD1. The germline V gene has CDR1 SGHRS and CDR2 YFSETQ. Trimming took 3 bases from V and 0 from J; bases not matched to a gene: 1. This CDR3 spans 15 amino acids.

This clone was picked up a small number of times. The CDR3 protein is CASSYGMAGYGYTF. The CDR3, as DNA: TGTGCCAGCAGTTACGGCATGGCGGGCTATGGCTACACCTTC. This chain connects TRBV6-5 to TRBJ1-2; D is undetermined. V lost 2 bases and J lost 4, with 11 bases in between. This CDR3 has 14 residues. CDR1 is MNHEY, CDR2 SVGAGI, per germline.

The chain is built from TRBV6-1 and TRBJ1-2; TRBD1 matches at 9 bases. With 6 bases clipped from V and 8 bases from J, the junction kept 7 bases outside the gene matches. The germline gives CDR1 MNHNS, CDR2 SASEGT. The CDR3 length is 13 residues. CDR3 bases: TGTGCCAGCAGGGGACAGGGAAGTAACGGCTACACCTTC. Its protein is CASRGQGSNGYTF.

A few counts support this clone. The chain is built from TRBV7-2 and TRBJ2-7, with D possibly TRBD2 on 6 matching bases. The CDR3 contains 14 residues. CDR1 is SGHTA and CDR2 is FQGNSA in the germline V gene. V gave up 3 bases and J gave up 0 bases, with 9 bases separating them. CDR3 in amino acids: CASSFRGSSYEQYF. In DNA form, the CDR3 reads TGTGCCAGCAGCTTCCGGGGGAGCTCCTACGAGCAGTACTTC.

This clone was seen only a few times. The J gene is TRBJ2-1, the V gene TRBV9, with D possibly being TRBD1 (5 bases). The CDR3 is 16 residues long. Trimming took 3 bases from V and 3 from J, leaving 16 bases between them. Germline V gene lookup returns CDR1 SGDLS and CDR2 YYNGEE. CDR3 region: CASSEGPYPLYNEQFF. CDR3 sequence (DNA): TGTGCCAGCAGCGAGGGGCCCTACCCTCTCTACAATGAGCAGTTCTTC.

The rearrangement uses TRBV4-3 and TRBJ2-5, with 8 nucleotides matching TRBD2. V gave up 0 bases and J gave up 10 bases; unmatched junction bases: 13. The CDR3 is 16 residues long. Germline V lookup: CDR1 LGHNA, CDR2 YSLEER. CDR3 in DNA: TGCGCCAGCAGCCAAGAGGGCTCCCAAGGCGGGGGGATCCAGTACTTC. Translated: CASSQEGSQGGGIQYF.

The CDR3 nucleotides are TGTGCCAGCAGCTTGGTGGGACAAAAGGCTTTCTTT. This codes for CASSLVGQKAFF. The chain recombines TRBV5-4 with TRBJ1-1, with a tentative D call TRBD1 (6 bases). CDR1 and CDR2 (germline): SGHNT, YYREEE (reference sequence). CDR3 length equals 12 residues. Between the trimmed V and J ends, which lost 0 bases and 11 bases, there was a span of 11 bases.

In this sample, this clone turned up a few times. This chain uses TRBV7-9 with TRBJ1-1, with 9 bases lining up with TRBD1. CDR1 and CDR2 from the germline V gene are SEHNR and FQNEAQ (reference sequence). V was clipped by 5 bases and J by 1 base; unmatched bases: 5. The CDR3 has 15 residues. CDR3 protein: CASSPGTGRNTEAFF. The CDR3, as DNA: TGTGCCAGCAGCCCCGGGACAGGGAGGAACACTGAAGCTTTCTTT.

The chain combines TRBV28 with TRBJ2-3; unclear D gene. The V gene's germline CDR1 is MDHEN and CDR2 SYDVKM. The V and J ends lost 4 bases and 6 bases respectively, with 8 bases between them. The CDR3 is made up of 12 amino acids. CDR3 nucleotide sequence: TGTGCCAGCAGTTCGGTTCGGGATACGCAGTATTTT. Protein product: CASSSVRDTQYF. Combining the CDR3 with reference TRBV28 and TRBJ2-3 gives the whole variable domain DVKVTQSSRYLVKRTGEKVFLECVQDMDHENMFWYRQDPGLGLRLIYFSYDVKMKEKGDIPEGYSVSREKKERFSLILESASTNQTSMYLCASSSVRDTQYFGPGTRLTVL.

The chain carries TRBV4-3 and TRBJ2-3; 10 nucleotides line up with TRBD2. Unmatched junction bases numbered 11, after V lost 4 bases and J lost 1 base. The CDR3 is made up of 18 amino acids. Germline assignment: CDR1 LGHNA and CDR2 YSLEER. The chain's CDR3 is CASSPSPTGTSGTDTQYF. In nucleotides, the CDR3 is TGCGCCAGCAGCCCCTCCCCCACGGGGACTAGCGGCACAGATACGCAGTATTTT.

This clone was seen a few times. The gene calls are TRBV9 and TRBJ1-1, with 7 bases fitting TRBD1. The CDR3 consists of 15 residues. The V gene's germline CDR1 is SGDLS and CDR2 YYNGEE. With V trimmed by 4 bases and J by 3 bases, 9 bases remained unmatched. In nucleotides, the CDR3 is TGTGCCAGCAGCACAAGCGGACAGGCTGACACTGAAGCTTTCTTT. This codes for CASSTSGQADTEAFF.

The V and J genes are TRBV30 and TRBJ1-1, with a weak D call TRBD1 (5 bases). Germline V gives CDR1 GTSNPN, CDR2 SVGIG (reference sequence). The CDR3 has 14 amino acids. Trimming took off 3 bases at V and 8 bases at J, with 19 bases between the two ends. CDR3 residues: CAWRLKGLEGEAFF. CDR3 in DNA: TGTGCCTGGAGGCTTAAGGGACTTGAGGGGGAAGCTTTCTTT.

The CDR3 coding sequence is TGCGCCAGCAGCCGACTAGCATTCCAAGAGACCCAGTACTTC. Translating it yields CASSRLAFQETQYF. The J gene is TRBJ2-5, the V gene TRBV4-1; 7 positions match TRBD2. The J segment lost 1 base and the V segment lost 4 bases, leaving 3 bases of the junction unmatched. The CDR3 consists of 14 residues. Per the germline V gene, CDR1 is MGHRA and CDR2 is YSYEKL.

This clone came up a few times. This chain links TRBV29-1 with TRBJ2-3; 9 nucleotides match TRBD1. V trimming: 4 bases; J trimming: 3 bases; junction bases outside the gene matches: 11. This CDR3 contains 16 residues. CDR1 is SQVTM and CDR2 is ANQGSEA in the germline V gene. This chain's CDR3 is CSVGIYRGQRTDTQYF. The DNA of the CDR3 is TGCAGCGTTGGTATCTACAGGGGGCAAAGGACAGATACGCAGTATTTT.

This sequence joins TRBV7-2 and TRBJ1-5, with TRBD1 identical over 8 bases. The J segment lost 8 bases and the V segment lost 6 bases, leaving 15 bases of the junction unmatched. Germline assignment: CDR1 SGHTA and CDR2 FQGNSA. This CDR3 has 16 residues. The CDR3 coding sequence is TGTGCCAGCAGTTACACAGGGGGAACGAGGGTGGAGCCCCAGCATTTT. Its protein product is CASSYTGGTRVEPQHF.

This chain connects TRBV5-6 to TRBJ2-7, with 8 bases lining up with TRBD1. V lost 2 bases to trimming and J lost 4 bases; unmatched junction nucleotides: 2. There are 13 residues in the CDR3. In germline, CDR1 is SGHDT, CDR2 YYEEEE. The CDR3 protein is CASSLDRGYEQYF. Written as DNA, the CDR3 is TGTGCCAGCAGCTTAGACAGGGGATACGAGCAGTACTTC.

On this clone itself: Other DNA variants within this sample encode the same CDR3. The genes are TRBV4-3 and TRBJ2-5; TRBD1 aligns across 8 bases. This CDR3 has 14 residues. Trimming at V came to 4 bases and at J to 5 bases, leaving 6 bases not matched to a gene. Looked up from germline, CDR1 is LGHNA and CDR2 is YSLEER. CDR3 protein: CASSPGQGGETQYF. The CDR3 DNA follows: TGCGCCAGCAGCCCCGGACAGGGTGGCGAGACCCAGTACTTC.

This clone was seen a handful of times. V gene TRBV27 combines with J gene TRBJ2-1; TRBD2 matches at 11 bases. The germline CDR1 and CDR2 sequences are MNHEY and SMNVEV (reference sequence). This CDR3 is built from 14 residues. V was clipped by 5 bases and J by 9 bases; unmatched bases: 6. Here the CDR3 reads CASSLLAGASEQFF. Here the CDR3 DNA reads TGTGCCAGCAGTCTACTAGCGGGAGCCAGTGAGCAGTTCTTC.

The chain employs TRBV9 and TRBJ1-1; possible D gene TRBD1, 6 bases. The V end was cut by 1 base, the J end by 5 bases, with 12 bases between. The germline V gene encodes CDR1 SGDLS and CDR2 YYNGEE. The CDR3 spans 14 residues. The CDR3 DNA reads as TGTGCCAGCAGCGTAAATGGGGGCGGTACTGAAGCTTTCTTT. Its protein product is CASSVNGGGTEAFF.